This TCR beta chain was sequenced for a study of CD8 T cells in ankylosing spondylitis. Of note for this clonotype: The antigen remains undetermined.

TCRdb re-derived calls from the 5' RACE reads in MiXCR, one entry per CDR3 protein. The sample contains around 210,000 distinct CDR3 sequences, roughly 8.2% of which appear only once. The CDR3 consists of 16 residues. Deletions cut 3 bases from V and 8 bases from J, with 20 bases between. CDR1 SEHNR and CDR2 FQNEAQ come from the germline V gene (reference sequence). Findings and limits, study-wide: The authors reported significant enrichment of disease-linked clones in matched ankylosing spondylitis synovial fluid. Earlier authors reported some of these motif variants in reactive arthritis synovial fluid and blood.

The chain is built from TRBV7-9 and TRBJ2-1; D is undetermined. The sequence derives from a female donor with ankylosing spondylitis or in good health (not recorded which). Sequenced input: blood, either unsorted or a sorted T cell fraction (not recorded which). CDR3 loop: CASSFHLRRLEDEQFF. In nucleotides, the CDR3 is TGTGCCAGCAGCTTCCACTTACGTAGGCTTGAGGATGAGCAGTTCTTC.